One TCR beta chain is described in this entry. The antigen is not known. The source of the sample is a study of CD8+CD57+ T cells in acquired aplastic anemia. Whole-study context: 3 to 3.5 ug was the average amount of DNA from sorted CD4+ and CD8+ cells. Study findings and constraints: Patients and controls shared over 25 CD8+ CDR3 sequences, which appeared highly expressed in patients and within their immunodominant clones. Researchers reported that CD8+ Simpson's diversity was not significantly different in patients versus controls.

Genomic DNA, serving as template, underwent TCR beta VDJ and CDR3 profiling. TCRdb fed the reads into MiXCR, producing one record per CDR3 protein. The data contain about 160,000 distinct CDR3 sequences, over 55% of them seen just once; the ten biggest clones take up 45% to 60%. The CDR3 totals 14 residues. Trimming shortened V by 6 bases and J by 1 base, and 13 bases separated the two germline ends. The authors sequenced patients whose flow cytometry had shown CD8+CD57+ cell expansion. When blood sampling took place, the patients had received no therapy. Sequencing used sorted CD4+, CD8+, or CD8+CD57+ T cells (not recorded which) from PBMCs. The V gene is TRBV12-3 or TRBV12-4, the J gene TRBJ2-7; no reliable D call. The TCR comes from a human donor with aplastic anemia. The CDR3, as DNA: TGTGCCAGCAGAATCTCCGGGCCTTCCTACGAGCAGTACTTC. Protein: CASRISGPSYEQYF.